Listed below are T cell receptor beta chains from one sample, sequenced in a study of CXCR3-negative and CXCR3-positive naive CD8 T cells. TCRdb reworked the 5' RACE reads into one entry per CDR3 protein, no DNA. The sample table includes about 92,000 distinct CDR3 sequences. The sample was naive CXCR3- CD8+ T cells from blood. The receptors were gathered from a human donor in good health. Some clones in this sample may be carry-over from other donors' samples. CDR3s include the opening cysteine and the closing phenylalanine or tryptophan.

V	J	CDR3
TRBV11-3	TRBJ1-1	CASSLRGLTLEAFF
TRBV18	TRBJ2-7	CASSQTGTGIYEQYF
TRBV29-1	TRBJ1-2	CSVVPATADLYGYTF
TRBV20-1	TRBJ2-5	CSARDRRVGETQYF
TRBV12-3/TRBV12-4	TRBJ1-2	CASSSSPDGYYGYTF
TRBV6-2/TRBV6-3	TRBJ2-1	CASSPLDFSEQFF
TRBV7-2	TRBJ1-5	CASSLEWIGGVGNQPQHF
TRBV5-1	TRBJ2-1	CASSLVGGGRNEQFF
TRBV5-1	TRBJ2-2	CASTSAGELFF
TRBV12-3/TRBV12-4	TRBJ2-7	CASSRTSGGEQYF
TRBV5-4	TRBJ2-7	CASSLRQDSYEQYF
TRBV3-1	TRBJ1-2	CASSQDIRDTTRGVNGYTF
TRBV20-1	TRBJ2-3	CSAPGTNTDTQYF
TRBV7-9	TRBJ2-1	CASSKVDGRNEQFF
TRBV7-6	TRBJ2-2	CASSSDRGGTGELFF
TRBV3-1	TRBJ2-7	CASSQFHGGRDYEQYF
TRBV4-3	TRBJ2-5	CASSQDPKETQYF
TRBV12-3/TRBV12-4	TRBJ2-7	CASRGGKGPPYEQYF
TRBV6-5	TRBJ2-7	CASRPSLGFSYEQYF
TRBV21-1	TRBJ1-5	CASSKGEFSNQPQHF
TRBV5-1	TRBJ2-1	CASSLAPFVNEQFF
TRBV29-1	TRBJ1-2	CSVQGRFGDYGYTF
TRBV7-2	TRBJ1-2	CASGSGPWYGYTF
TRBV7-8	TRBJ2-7	CASSLGQGAPEQYF
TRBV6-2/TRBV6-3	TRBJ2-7	CASRPWDSSYEQYF
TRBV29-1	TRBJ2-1	CSVIKTGSYNEQFF
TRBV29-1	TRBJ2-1	CSVRLAGEQFF
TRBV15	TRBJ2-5	CATSRSGFTQETQYF
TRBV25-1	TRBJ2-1	CASSPSGGGNEQFF
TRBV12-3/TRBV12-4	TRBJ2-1	CASKQDGLRDEQFF
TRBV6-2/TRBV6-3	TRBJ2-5	CASSLRTGEFGETQYF
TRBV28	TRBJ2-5	CASSRWAGSGETQYF
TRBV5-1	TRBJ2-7	CASSLEGDLHEQYF
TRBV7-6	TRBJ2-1	CASSPKASETGEGNEQFF